Listed below are T cell receptor beta chains from one sample, sequenced in a study of T cell responses to AZD1222 COVID-19 vaccine. Profiling relied on immunoSEQ multiplex PCR, and the TCRdb table lists in-frame clones only, not all of them. The sample lists about 150,000 clones, 75% to 90% occurring once. Material: peripheral blood, obtained on day 0 of AZD1222 vaccination. The receptor set was obtained from an adult in good health. CDR3s leave out the opening cysteine and the closing phenylalanine or tryptophan.

len: 14
v_gene: TRBV5-1
j_gene: TRBJ2-2
CDR3aa: ASSLATSLNTGELF

len: 13
v_gene: TRBV25-1
j_gene: TRBJ1-4
CDR3aa: ASSTGTGTNEKLF

len: 12
v_gene: TRBV19
j_gene: TRBJ2-1
CDR3aa: ASSTHSGGNEQF

len: 14
v_gene: TRBV18
j_gene: TRBJ2-1
CDR3aa: ASSSSILAGANEQF

len: 11
v_gene: TRBV14
j_gene: TRBJ1-1
CDR3aa: ASSQDILTEAF

len: 12
v_gene: TRBV7-9
j_gene: TRBJ2-3
CDR3aa: ASSLTGAADTQY

len: 13
v_gene: TRBV5-7
j_gene: TRBJ1-5
CDR3aa: ASSSLLFENQPQH

len: 12
v_gene: TRBV18
j_gene: TRBJ2-7
CDR3aa: ASSPRDSGYEQY

len: 12
v_gene: TRBV19
j_gene: TRBJ1-4
CDR3aa: ATLPRGSNEKLF

len: 15
v_gene: TRBV7-2
j_gene: TRBJ2-3
CDR3aa: ASGTGVRGETTDTQY

len: 15
v_gene: TRBV27
j_gene: TRBJ2-1
CDR3aa: ASSPLGTGGWYNEQF

len: 14
v_gene: TRBV7-6
j_gene: TRBJ2-1
CDR3aa: ASRDRLAGGYNEQF

len: 12
v_gene: TRBV18
j_gene: TRBJ2-5
CDR3aa: ASSATGAEETQY

len: 12
v_gene: TRBV28
j_gene: TRBJ1-4
CDR3aa: ASTGTRIDEKLF

len: 16
v_gene: TRBV5-4
j_gene: TRBJ2-3
CDR3aa: ASSPAGTLKKSTDTQY

len: 9
v_gene: TRBV7-2
j_gene: TRBJ1-1
CDR3aa: ASSRDTEAF

len: 11
v_gene: TRBV12-5
j_gene: TRBJ1-1
CDR3aa: ASGADRGREAF

len: 9
v_gene: TRBV12-3/TRBV12-4
j_gene: TRBJ1-1
CDR3aa: ASNRGSEAF

len: 14
v_gene: TRBV27
j_gene: TRBJ1-2
CDR3aa: ASSLSAEGRGYGYT

len: 12
v_gene: TRBV19
j_gene: TRBJ1-2
CDR3aa: ASSILAGNYGYT

len: 13
v_gene: TRBV7-9
j_gene: TRBJ2-5
CDR3aa: ASQGGTGSWETQY

len: 13
v_gene: TRBV5-1
j_gene: TRBJ1-1
CDR3aa: ASSLGHRGGTEAF

len: 12
v_gene: TRBV25-1
j_gene: TRBJ1-5
CDR3aa: ASSEGTGTQPQH

len: 15
v_gene: TRBV30
j_gene: TRBJ1-6
CDR3aa: AWSPRTAGSYNSPLH

len: 10
v_gene: TRBV12-3/TRBV12-4
j_gene: TRBJ1-6
CDR3aa: ASRREYSPLH

len: 13
v_gene: TRBV5-4
j_gene: TRBJ1-3
CDR3aa: ASSPGSPSGNTIY

len: 12
v_gene: TRBV5-1
j_gene: TRBJ2-7
CDR3aa: ASSLERTEHEQY

len: 13
v_gene: TRBV2
j_gene: TRBJ1-6
CDR3aa: ASSYSGTGNSPLH

len: 13
v_gene: TRBV5-4
j_gene: TRBJ1-1
CDR3aa: ASSLPHNPNTEAF

len: 13
v_gene: TRBV7-9
j_gene: TRBJ1-4
CDR3aa: ASIQSSRAPEKLF

len: 13
v_gene: TRBV28
j_gene: TRBJ1-6
CDR3aa: ASSTPAGDNSPLH

len: 9
v_gene: TRBV12-3/TRBV12-4
j_gene: TRBJ2-1
CDR3aa: ASSLANEQF

len: 13
v_gene: TRBV5-8
j_gene: TRBJ1-4
CDR3aa: ASSLAGTGGEKLF

len: 10
v_gene: TRBV30
j_gene: TRBJ1-6
CDR3aa: AWSYGNSPLH

len: 13
v_gene: TRBV4-1
j_gene: TRBJ2-3
CDR3aa: ASSQDGFGTDTQY

len: 10
v_gene: TRBV7-9
j_gene: TRBJ2-3
CDR3aa: ASSDTPDTQY

len: 14
v_gene: TRBV25-1
j_gene: TRBJ1-3
CDR3aa: ASSDTLFSEGNTIY

len: 11
v_gene: TRBV6-5
j_gene: TRBJ1-2
CDR3aa: ASSWNNNYGYT

len: 12
v_gene: TRBV25-1
j_gene: TRBJ1-1
CDR3aa: ASSEFQDYTEAF

len: 12
v_gene: TRBV27
j_gene: TRBJ2-1
CDR3aa: ASSLLAANNEQF